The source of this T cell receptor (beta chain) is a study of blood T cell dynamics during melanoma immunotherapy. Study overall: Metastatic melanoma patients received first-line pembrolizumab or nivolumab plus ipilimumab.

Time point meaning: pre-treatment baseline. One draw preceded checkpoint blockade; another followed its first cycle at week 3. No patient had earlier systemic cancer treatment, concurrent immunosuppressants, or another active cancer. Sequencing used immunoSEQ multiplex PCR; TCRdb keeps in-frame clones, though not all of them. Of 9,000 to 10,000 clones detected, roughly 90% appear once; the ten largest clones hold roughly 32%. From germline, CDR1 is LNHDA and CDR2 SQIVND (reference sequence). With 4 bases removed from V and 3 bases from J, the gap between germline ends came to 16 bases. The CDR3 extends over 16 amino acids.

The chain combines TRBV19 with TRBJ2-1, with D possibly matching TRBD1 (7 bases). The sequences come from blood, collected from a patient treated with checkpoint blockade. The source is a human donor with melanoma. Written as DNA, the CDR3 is TGTGCCAGTAGTACCCAGGGGGGCCCTAGCTACAATGAGCAGTTCTTC. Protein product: CASSTQGGPSYNEQFF.